This TCR beta chain originates from a study of T cell repertoires in cytomegalovirus infection. Looking at the study overall: Newly reported HLA-C-restricted and thoroughly characterized HLA-B-restricted CMV epitopes were employed. An indication of both CMV infection and matching HLA type came from public TCR beta signatures.

This CDR3 has 13 residues. V lost 6 bases and J 5 bases, leaving 13 bases between the germline ends. CDR1 is MNHEY and CDR2 is SVGAGI in the germline V gene. Findings and limits, study-wide: The study identified carriers of CMV plus the relevant HLA from cumulative public TCR beta family frequency. Ex vivo responses were dominated by HLA-C-restricted CMV-specific TCR beta clonotypes.

TCRdb used MiXCR to reprocess the reads, holding one entry per CDR3 protein. The sample has some 920,000 distinct CDR3 sequences, 31% seen once. This clonotype was seen a handful of times. The antigen is not known. Sequenced here: cultured CD8+ T cells from PBMCs, sampled from culture after CMV antigen stimulation. The sequence was obtained from a human donor in good health (CMV status not recorded). Some clones in this sample may be carry-over from other donors' samples. This chain links TRBV6-5 with TRBJ1-1; D ambiguous. The CDR3 DNA is TGTGCCAGCAGGGAGGACGGGCAGACTGAAGCTTTCTTT. Its protein is CASREDGQTEAFF.